These T cell receptor beta chains were read from a single sample in a study of siplizumab effects on memory and regulatory T cells. Sequencing used immunoSEQ multiplex PCR; TCRdb keeps in-frame clones, though not all of them. The data show around 82,000 clones, about 92% seen once. The material sequenced was CD8+ T cells sorted from blood. Receptor source: a human donor in good health. The CDR3 runs from the conserved cysteine through the conserved F or W. The order of the fields is V gene, J gene, D gene, clone size, CDR3 protein, CDR3 DNA. The D gene is left open where the match is weak. Clone size is not always given. Where it is, it says once, few, many or a class for expanded clones.

V gene: TRBV7-9
J gene: TRBJ1-4
D gene: TRBD1
clone size: NA
CDR3 protein: CASSSLEYRGTDKLFF
CDR3 DNA: TGTGCCAGCAGCTCACTAGAATACAGGGGGACCGACAAACTGTTTTTT

V gene: TRBV11-2
J gene: TRBJ1-2
D gene: NA
clone size: NA
CDR3 protein: CASSLDRQVIIYGYTF
CDR3 DNA: TGTGCCAGCAGCTTAGATAGACAAGTAATAATTTATGGCTACACCTTC

V gene: TRBV29-1
J gene: TRBJ2-7
D gene: NA
clone size: NA
CDR3 protein: CSVEDRGYEQYF
CDR3 DNA: TGCAGCGTTGAAGATCGCGGCTACGAGCAGTACTTC

V gene: TRBV27
J gene: TRBJ1-4
D gene: NA
clone size: NA
CDR3 protein: CASSLSGLNEKLFF
CDR3 DNA: TGTGCCAGCAGTTTATCAGGCCTTAATGAAAAACTGTTTTTT

V gene: TRBV5-1
J gene: TRBJ2-1
D gene: NA
clone size: NA
CDR3 protein: CASSTRGEQFF
CDR3 DNA: TGCGCCAGCAGCACCCGGGGTGAGCAGTTCTTC

V gene: TRBV19
J gene: TRBJ1-6
D gene: TRBD1
clone size: NA
CDR3 protein: CASRWDSLNSPLHF
CDR3 DNA: TGTGCCAGTAGGTGGGACAGCCTCAATTCACCCCTCCACTTT

V gene: TRBV27
J gene: TRBJ1-1
D gene: NA
clone size: NA
CDR3 protein: CASSPQGHTEAFF
CDR3 DNA: TGTGCCAGCAGTCCCCAGGGGCACACTGAAGCTTTCTTT

V gene: TRBV4-1
J gene: TRBJ2-3
D gene: TRBD2
clone size: NA
CDR3 protein: CASSGVLAASTDTQYF
CDR3 DNA: TGCGCCAGCAGCGGGGTTCTAGCGGCTAGCACAGATACGCAGTATTTT

V gene: TRBV27
J gene: TRBJ2-7
D gene: TRBD2
clone size: few
CDR3 protein: CASSPLGGIYYEQYF
CDR3 DNA: TGTGCCAGCAGTCCCCTCGGGGGGATTTACTACGAGCAGTACTTC

V gene: TRBV27
J gene: TRBJ1-2
D gene: TRBD1
clone size: NA
CDR3 protein: CASSYGQGFRWGYTF
CDR3 DNA: TGTGCCAGCAGTTACGGACAGGGGTTTCGGTGGGGCTACACCTTC

V gene: TRBV4-1
J gene: TRBJ1-4
D gene: NA
clone size: NA
CDR3 protein: CASSQEWTDEKLFF
CDR3 DNA: TGCGCCAGCAGCCAAGAATGGACAGATGAAAAACTGTTTTTT

V gene: TRBV28
J gene: TRBJ1-1
D gene: TRBD1
clone size: NA
CDR3 protein: CASSPSQGPNTEAFF
CDR3 DNA: TGTGCCAGCAGTCCCTCACAGGGGCCGAACACTGAAGCTTTCTTT

V gene: TRBV19
J gene: TRBJ1-5
D gene: NA
clone size: NA
CDR3 protein: CASSQMDGGNQPQHF
CDR3 DNA: TGTGCCAGTAGCCAAATGGACGGAGGCAATCAGCCCCAGCATTTT

V gene: TRBV7-9
J gene: TRBJ2-3
D gene: TRBD2
clone size: NA
CDR3 protein: CASSLGGTSGDTQYF
CDR3 DNA: TGTGCCAGCAGCTTAGGGGGGACTAGCGGGGATACGCAGTATTTT

V gene: TRBV2
J gene: TRBJ1-2
D gene: NA
clone size: NA
CDR3 protein: CASRGDGYTF
CDR3 DNA: TGTGCCAGCCGAGGGGATGGCTACACCTTC

V gene: TRBV7-3
J gene: TRBJ2-7
D gene: NA
clone size: few
CDR3 protein: CASSLRGTHEQYF
CDR3 DNA: TGTGCCAGCAGCTTAAGGGGGACCCACGAGCAGTACTTC

V gene: TRBV6-5
J gene: TRBJ1-4
D gene: NA
clone size: NA
CDR3 protein: CASTTGGAGEKLFF
CDR3 DNA: TGTGCCAGCACCACCGGGGGGGCTGGTGAAAAACTGTTTTTT

V gene: TRBV19
J gene: TRBJ1-1
D gene: NA
clone size: once
CDR3 protein: CASTPTANTEAFF
CDR3 DNA: TGTGCCAGTACCCCGACGGCGAACACTGAAGCTTTCTTT

V gene: TRBV7-9
J gene: TRBJ2-1
D gene: TRBD2
clone size: few
CDR3 protein: CAGSGADNEQFF
CDR3 DNA: TGTGCCGGTAGCGGGGCTGACAATGAGCAGTTCTTC

V gene: TRBV4-1
J gene: TRBJ2-7
D gene: NA
clone size: NA
CDR3 protein: CASSQGQTNYEQYF
CDR3 DNA: TGCGCCAGCAGCCAAGGGCAGACAAACTACGAGCAGTACTTC

V gene: TRBV29-1
J gene: TRBJ1-1
D gene: TRBD1
clone size: NA
CDR3 protein: CSVVPRDSYEAFF
CDR3 DNA: TGCAGCGTTGTCCCCCGGGACAGTTATGAAGCTTTCTTT

V gene: TRBV7-9
J gene: TRBJ1-3
D gene: TRBD1
clone size: NA
CDR3 protein: CASSLARTGDGNTIYF
CDR3 DNA: TGTGCCAGCAGCTTAGCGAGGACAGGGGATGGAAACACCATATATTTT

V gene: TRBV29-1
J gene: TRBJ1-5
D gene: TRBD1
clone size: NA
CDR3 protein: CSVEFDRGESNQPQHF
CDR3 DNA: TGCAGCGTTGAGTTCGACAGGGGGGAGAGCAATCAGCCCCAGCATTTT

V gene: TRBV5-4
J gene: TRBJ2-7
D gene: NA
clone size: NA
CDR3 protein: CASSLFQTYEQYF
CDR3 DNA: TGTGCCAGCAGCTTGTTCCAGACCTACGAGCAGTACTTC

V gene: TRBV15
J gene: TRBJ1-1
D gene: TRBD1
clone size: NA
CDR3 protein: CATSRDRRQGTEAFF
CDR3 DNA: TGTGCCACCAGCAGAGATCGAAGACAGGGAACTGAAGCTTTCTTT

V gene: TRBV2
J gene: TRBJ2-1
D gene: TRBD1
clone size: NA
CDR3 protein: CASTSVRDSSYNEQFF
CDR3 DNA: TGTGCCAGCACTTCTGTACGGGACAGCTCCTACAATGAGCAGTTCTTC

V gene: TRBV5-1
J gene: TRBJ2-3
D gene: TRBD2
clone size: NA
CDR3 protein: CASSFLGGAGTDTQYF
CDR3 DNA: TGCGCCAGCAGCTTTCTCGGGGGGGCCGGCACAGATACGCAGTATTTT

V gene: TRBV29-1
J gene: TRBJ2-7
D gene: NA
clone size: NA
CDR3 protein: CSGLGGTADATSSYEQYF
CDR3 DNA: TGCAGCGGTTTGGGAGGGACAGCTGATGCCACGTCCTCCTACGAGCAGTACTTC

V gene: TRBV27
J gene: TRBJ2-7
D gene: NA
clone size: NA
CDR3 protein: CASSLLYGAGSNHEQYF
CDR3 DNA: TGTGCCAGCAGTTTATTATACGGGGCAGGGTCGAACCACGAGCAGTACTTC

V gene: TRBV5-6
J gene: TRBJ1-2
D gene: NA
clone size: NA
CDR3 protein: CASRRWDGGLAYGYTF
CDR3 DNA: TGTGCCAGCAGACGATGGGACGGCGGATTGGCCTATGGCTACACCTTC

V gene: TRBV29-1
J gene: TRBJ2-3
D gene: TRBD2
clone size: NA
CDR3 protein: CSVEGGSLLPDTQYF
CDR3 DNA: TGCAGCGTTGAGGGGGGGTCCCTACTCCCAGATACGCAGTATTTT

V gene: TRBV7-9
J gene: TRBJ2-3
D gene: TRBD1
clone size: NA
CDR3 protein: CASSLTGTGVDTQYF
CDR3 DNA: TGTGCCAGCAGCTTAACCGGGACAGGGGTAGATACGCAGTATTTT

V gene: TRBV4-1
J gene: TRBJ1-1
D gene: NA
clone size: NA
CDR3 protein: CASSQSRRADEAFF
CDR3 DNA: TGCGCCAGCAGCCAATCCCGAAGGGCAGATGAAGCTTTCTTT

V gene: TRBV2
J gene: TRBJ2-7
D gene: TRBD2
clone size: NA
CDR3 protein: CASSEGWTSGGEQYF
CDR3 DNA: TGTGCCAGCAGCGAGGGGTGGACTAGCGGGGGCGAGCAGTACTTC

V gene: TRBV7-2
J gene: TRBJ1-5
D gene: NA
clone size: NA
CDR3 protein: CASSLSVYVLNQPQHF
CDR3 DNA: TGTGCCAGCAGCTTATCCGTTTACGTTCTGAATCAGCCCCAGCATTTT

V gene: TRBV6-1
J gene: TRBJ2-3
D gene: TRBD2
clone size: NA
CDR3 protein: CASSDGTSGGRTDTQYF
CDR3 DNA: TGTGCCAGCAGTGACGGGACTAGCGGGGGGCGCACAGATACGCAGTATTTT

V gene: TRBV5-8
J gene: TRBJ2-7
D gene: TRBD1
clone size: NA
CDR3 protein: CASSGGTGGFEQYF
CDR3 DNA: TGTGCCAGCAGCGGCGGGACAGGGGGTTTCGAGCAGTACTTC

V gene: TRBV18
J gene: TRBJ2-3
D gene: TRBD2
clone size: NA
CDR3 protein: CASSQTSGGATDTQYF
CDR3 DNA: TGTGCCAGCTCACAGACTAGCGGGGGGGCGACAGATACGCAGTATTTT

V gene: TRBV4-3
J gene: TRBJ2-2
D gene: NA
clone size: NA
CDR3 protein: CASSQDRGAQNTGELFF
CDR3 DNA: TGCGCCAGCAGCCAAGATAGGGGGGCACAGAACACCGGGGAGCTGTTTTTT

V gene: TRBV5-6
J gene: TRBJ2-5
D gene: NA
clone size: NA
CDR3 protein: CASSKLIPGDRVQETQYF
CDR3 DNA: TGTGCCAGCAGCAAACTCATACCCGGAGACCGCGTCCAAGAGACCCAGTACTTC

V gene: TRBV19
J gene: TRBJ2-7
D gene: TRBD1
clone size: NA
CDR3 protein: CASSFGTGGIYEQYF
CDR3 DNA: TGTGCCAGTAGTTTCGGGACAGGGGGCATCTACGAGCAGTACTTC

V gene: TRBV7-9
J gene: TRBJ2-7
D gene: TRBD2
clone size: NA
CDR3 protein: CASSLAGTSLIHEQYF
CDR3 DNA: TGTGCCAGCAGCTTAGCGGGGACTAGTTTAATCCACGAGCAGTACTTC

V gene: TRBV7-2
J gene: TRBJ1-2
D gene: NA
clone size: NA
CDR3 protein: CASSLGHQGGYTF
CDR3 DNA: TGTGCCAGCAGCTTAGGCCACCAGGGAGGCTACACCTTC

V gene: TRBV5-4
J gene: TRBJ2-7
D gene: NA
clone size: NA
CDR3 protein: CASSLGDLIYEQYF
CDR3 DNA: TGTGCCAGCAGCTTGGGGGACCTCATTTACGAGCAGTACTTC

V gene: TRBV5-6
J gene: TRBJ1-1
D gene: NA
clone size: NA
CDR3 protein: CASSLFGRMNTEAFF
CDR3 DNA: TGTGCCAGCAGCCTGTTCGGACGGATGAACACTGAAGCTTTCTTT

V gene: TRBV9
J gene: TRBJ2-2
D gene: NA
clone size: once
CDR3 protein: CASSVALGPYTGELFF
CDR3 DNA: TGTGCCAGCAGCGTAGCGCTAGGACCTTACACCGGGGAGCTGTTTTTT

V gene: TRBV15
J gene: TRBJ2-7
D gene: NA
clone size: once
CDR3 protein: CATSREDGSYEQYF
CDR3 DNA: TGTGCCACCAGCAGAGAGGACGGCTCCTACGAGCAGTACTTC

V gene: TRBV11-2
J gene: TRBJ1-6
D gene: NA
clone size: NA
CDR3 protein: CASSLGQGNSPLHF
CDR3 DNA: TGTGCCAGCAGCTTAGGGCAGGGGAATTCACCCCTCCACTTT

V gene: TRBV6-1
J gene: TRBJ1-6
D gene: TRBD1
clone size: NA
CDR3 protein: CASSDFGTGGSPLHF
CDR3 DNA: TGTGCCAGCAGTGACTTCGGGACAGGGGGCTCACCCCTCCACTTT

V gene: TRBV5-6
J gene: TRBJ2-3
D gene: NA
clone size: NA
CDR3 protein: CASSFLMDGTDTQYF
CDR3 DNA: TGTGCCAGCAGCTTTTTAATGGACGGGACAGATACGCAGTATTTT

V gene: TRBV6-5
J gene: TRBJ2-7
D gene: NA
clone size: NA
CDR3 protein: CASSYSPEVEQYF
CDR3 DNA: TGTGCCAGCAGTTACTCCCCGGAAGTCGAGCAGTACTTC

V gene: TRBV19
J gene: TRBJ1-1
D gene: TRBD1
clone size: NA
CDR3 protein: CATLTGMNTEAFF
CDR3 DNA: TGTGCCACCTTGACAGGGATGAACACTGAAGCTTTCTTT

V gene: TRBV9
J gene: TRBJ2-3
D gene: TRBD1
clone size: NA
CDR3 protein: CASSVGGGKLTDTQYF
CDR3 DNA: TGTGCCAGCAGCGTAGGAGGGGGCAAGCTTACAGATACGCAGTATTTT

V gene: TRBV25-1
J gene: TRBJ2-7
D gene: NA
clone size: NA
CDR3 protein: CASSAQTTYEQYF
CDR3 DNA: TGTGCCAGCAGTGCCCAGACTACCTACGAGCAGTACTTC

V gene: TRBV7-6
J gene: TRBJ1-6
D gene: NA
clone size: once
CDR3 protein: CASSLDPPGRPSNSPLHF
CDR3 DNA: TGTGCCAGCAGCTTGGATCCCCCCGGCAGGCCCTCTAATTCACCCCTCCACTTT

V gene: TRBV11-1
J gene: TRBJ2-5
D gene: TRBD2
clone size: NA
CDR3 protein: CASSPLRGEQYF
CDR3 DNA: TGTGCCAGCAGCCCCCTCCGGGGGGAGCAGTACTTC

V gene: TRBV29-1
J gene: TRBJ2-7
D gene: TRBD1
clone size: NA
CDR3 protein: CSVESGGSYEQYF
CDR3 DNA: TGCAGCGTTGAGTCAGGGGGTTCCTACGAGCAGTACTTC

V gene: TRBV19
J gene: TRBJ1-1
D gene: NA
clone size: NA
CDR3 protein: CATGNPNTEAFF
CDR3 DNA: TGTGCCACTGGAAATCCGAACACTGAAGCTTTCTTT

V gene: TRBV6-5
J gene: TRBJ2-7
D gene: TRBD1
clone size: once
CDR3 protein: CASSYSGTGDEQYF
CDR3 DNA: TGTGCCAGCAGTTACTCAGGGACAGGGGACGAGCAGTACTTC

V gene: TRBV4-1
J gene: TRBJ2-7
D gene: NA
clone size: NA
CDR3 protein: CASSPRQVDHYEQYF
CDR3 DNA: TGCGCCAGCAGCCCCCGACAGGTGGATCATTACGAGCAGTACTTC